One sample yielded the 10 T cell receptor beta chains listed below, sequenced in a study of CD8+CD57+ T cells in acquired aplastic anemia. TCR beta VDJ and CDR3 were profiled, and genomic DNA was the template. TCRdb reprocessed the reads with MiXCR, giving one entry per CDR3 protein. The table has a few hundred thousand distinct CDR3 sequences, 65% to 75% seen once. Sequenced sample: sorted CD4+, CD8+, or CD8+CD57+ T cells (not recorded which) from PBMCs. The origin of the receptors is a human donor in good health, serving as a control.

On this clonotype: A junction boundary mismatches the germline segment, possibly from a read error. The chain joins TRBV7-9 to TRBJ2-1; D uncertain. CDR1 is SEHNR and CDR2 is FQNEAQ in the germline V gene (reference sequence). This CDR3 spans 14 amino acids. The CDR3 here is CASSTAGSYNYQFF. The CDR3, as DNA: TGCGCCAGCAGCACGGCCGGCTCCTACAATTACCAGTTCTTC.

The chain carries TRBV5-4 and TRBJ2-7, with a possible D match to TRBD1 (5 bases). From germline, CDR1 is SGHNT and CDR2 YYREEE (reference sequence). CDR3 length: 12 amino acids. Trimming took off 1 base at V and 12 bases at J, with 14 bases between the two ends. CDR3 residues: CASSLSPGLWYF. The CDR3 nucleotides are TGTGCCAGCAGCTTGTCGCCAGGGCTCTGGTACTTC.

The chain combines TRBV25-1 with TRBJ1-5; a weak D match, TRBD1 (6 bases). This CDR3 contains 16 residues. The germline CDR1 and CDR2 sequences are MGHDK and SYGVNS. The V end was cut by 4 bases, the J end by 3 bases, with 16 bases between. In nucleotides, the CDR3 is TGTGCCAGCAGTGTGGGGGGAGGGGGGATCAATCAGCCCCAGCATTTT. Translating gives CASSVGGGGINQPQHF.

The chain has TRBV9 and TRBJ2-5, with 9 bases fitting TRBD1. The CDR3 is 15 amino acids. V was clipped by 3 bases and J by 5 bases; unmatched bases: 8. The germline V gene has CDR1 SGDLS and CDR2 YYNGEE. The CDR3 protein is CASSARGTGWETQYF. Written as DNA, the CDR3 is TGTGCCAGCAGCGCGAGGGGGACAGGGTGGGAGACCCAGTACTTC.

CDR3 sequence: CASSLATSGRFTDFF. In nucleotides, the CDR3 is TGTGCCAGCAGCTTAGCAACGTCGGGGAGATTCACAGATTTTTTT. The chain employs TRBV7-7 and TRBJ1-4, with D uncertain. The CDR3 is made up of 15 amino acids. The germline V gene encodes CDR1 SSHAT and CDR2 FNYEAQ (reference sequence). V was cut by 0 bases and J by 17 bases, with 22 bases left in between.

In regard to this clonotype: A junction end diverges from the germline sequence, so it may reflect a read error. The rearrangement joins TRBV7-2 to TRBJ2-3; 9 bases agree with TRBD1. There are 14 residues in the CDR3. Germline CDR1 and CDR2: SGHTA and FQGNSA. Written as DNA, the CDR3 is TGCGCCAGCAGCCAAGATAGGACAGGGGACGAGCAGTATTTT. Its translation is CASSQDRTGDEQYF. Full variable domain (outside the CDR3, taken from reference TRBV7-2 and TRBJ2-3): GAGVSQSPSNKVTEKGKDVELRCDPISGHTALYWYRQSLGQGLEFLIYFQGNSAPDKSGLPSDRFSAERTGGSVSTLTIQRTQQEDSAVYLCASSQDRTGDEQYFGPGTRLTVL.

A few counts support this clonotype. The V and J genes are TRBV2 and TRBJ1-2; D uncertain. The CDR3 is 14 amino acids. Germline V gene sequence: CDR1 SNHLY, CDR2 FYNNEI. The V end was cut by 1 base, the J end by 2 bases, with 8 bases between. CDR3 bases: TGTGCCAGCAGTGAAGGGGTGGGGAACTATGGCTACACCTTC. This encodes CASSEGVGNYGYTF.

This clonotype was observed many times. The chain combines TRBV19 with TRBJ1-1; 7 nucleotides agree with TRBD1. Germline V gives CDR1 LNHDA, CDR2 SQIVND (reference sequence). Trimming took 6 bases from V and 6 from J; bases not matched to a gene: 10. The CDR3 runs 14 residues. The CDR3 DNA reads TGTGCCAGTAGGTACAGGGGCGGGGTGGCTGAAGCTTTCTTT. Encoded protein: CASRYRGGVAEAFF.

This clonotype has a single count. CDR3 in DNA: TGCAGTGCTAGGGGGCATAGGCTGGGGACCACAGATACGCAGTATTTT. Amino acids: CSARGHRLGTTDTQYF. This chain uses TRBV20-1 with TRBJ2-3; D assignment may be TRBD1 or TRBD2 (5 bases each). This CDR3 comprises 16 residues. Germline CDR1 reads DFQATT; CDR2 reads SNEGSKA (reference sequence). Trimming left V 3 bases short and J 2 bases short, with 18 bases between.

The chain recombines TRBV19 with TRBJ1-2, with D perhaps TRBD1 (5 bases). Germline loops: CDR1 LNHDA, CDR2 SQIVND (reference sequence). The CDR3 covers 14 residues. The V end was cut by 7 bases, the J end by 1 base, with 13 bases between. The CDR3 coding sequence is TGTGCCAGTACCCCCGGGACCGGTAACTATGGCTACACCTTC. Protein sequence: CASTPGTGNYGYTF.